This T cell receptor (beta chain) was sequenced for a study of neurological immune-mediated disorders. Study-wide results and caveats: HTLV-1-associated myelopathy led in TCR clonal expansion, while multiple sclerosis ranked lowest, below healthy controls. Clinical features showed no association with the multiple sclerosis repertoire cluster, and MRI features showed none either.

The sample holds many counts of this clonotype. The target antigen is unknown. Trimming took 2 bases from V and 6 from J, leaving 8 bases between them. Germline V CDR1 and CDR2: SGHTA, FQGTGA. The CDR3 extends over 14 amino acids. From the 5' RACE reads, TCRdb called clonotypes with MiXCR, one entry per CDR3 protein. The table records 50,000 to 65,000 distinct CDR3 sequences, around 3.9% of them present only once. V and J are TRBV7-3 and TRBJ1-6, with D maybe TRBD1 (6 bases). The TCR was taken from a man aged 25-45 years with multiple sclerosis. The sequencing input was PBMCs. This chain's CDR3 is CASSLSGVNSPLHF. The CDR3 DNA sequence: TGTGCCAGCAGCTTATCAGGGGTTAATTCACCCCTCCACTTT.